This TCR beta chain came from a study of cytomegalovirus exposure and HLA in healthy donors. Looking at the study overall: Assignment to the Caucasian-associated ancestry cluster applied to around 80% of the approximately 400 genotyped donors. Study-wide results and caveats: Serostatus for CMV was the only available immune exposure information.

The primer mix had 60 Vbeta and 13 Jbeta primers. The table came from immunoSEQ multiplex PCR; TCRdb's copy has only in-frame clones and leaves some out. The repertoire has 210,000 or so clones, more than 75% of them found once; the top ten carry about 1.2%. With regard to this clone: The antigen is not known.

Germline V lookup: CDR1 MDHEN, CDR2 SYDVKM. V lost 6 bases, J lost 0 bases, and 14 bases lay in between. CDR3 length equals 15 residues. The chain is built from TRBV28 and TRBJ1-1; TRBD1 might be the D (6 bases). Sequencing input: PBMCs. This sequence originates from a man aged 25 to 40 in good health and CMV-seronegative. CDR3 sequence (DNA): TGTGCCAGCAGGCGGTCACAGGGCATGAACACTGAAGCTTTCTTT. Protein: CASRRSQGMNTEAFF.